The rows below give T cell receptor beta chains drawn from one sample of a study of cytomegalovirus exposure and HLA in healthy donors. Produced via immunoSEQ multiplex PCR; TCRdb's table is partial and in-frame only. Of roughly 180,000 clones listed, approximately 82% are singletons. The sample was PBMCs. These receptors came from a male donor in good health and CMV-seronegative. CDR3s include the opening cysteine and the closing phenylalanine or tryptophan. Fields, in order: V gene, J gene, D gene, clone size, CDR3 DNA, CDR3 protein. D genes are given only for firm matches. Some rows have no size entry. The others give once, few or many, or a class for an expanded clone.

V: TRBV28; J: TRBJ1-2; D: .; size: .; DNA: TGTGCCAGCAGTTCTGGGGCGGGGGAGGGCGGCTACACCTTC; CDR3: CASSSGAGEGGYTF
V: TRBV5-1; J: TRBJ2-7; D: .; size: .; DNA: TGCGCCAGCAGGACACAGGGGGGGATTAACGAGCAGTACTTC; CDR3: CASRTQGGINEQYF
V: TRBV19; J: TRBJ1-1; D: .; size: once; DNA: TGTGCCAGTAGTATCGGGAACACTGAAGCTTTCTTT; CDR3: CASSIGNTEAFF
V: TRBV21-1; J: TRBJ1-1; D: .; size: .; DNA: TGTGCCAGCAGCAAAAAGGAGGTTCTCCGGGCAATGAACACTGAAGCTTTCTTT; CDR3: CASSKKEVLRAMNTEAFF
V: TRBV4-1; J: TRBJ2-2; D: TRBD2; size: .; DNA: TGCGCCAGCAGCCCCCAGAGGTCTAGCGGGAGTGGCACCGGGGAGCTGTTTTTT; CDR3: CASSPQRSSGSGTGELFF
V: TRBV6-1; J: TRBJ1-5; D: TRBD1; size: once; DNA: TGTGCCAGCAGGGGCAGGGGGAGTCAGCCCCAGCATTTT; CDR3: CASRGRGSQPQHF
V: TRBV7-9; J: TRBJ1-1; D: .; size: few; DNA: TGTGCCAGCAGCCACTCGAGGGGGACGAACACTGAAGCTTTCTTT; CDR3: CASSHSRGTNTEAFF
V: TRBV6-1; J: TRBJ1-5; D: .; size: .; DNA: TGTGCCAGCACTCCGGGTCCGCGGGAGCAGCCCCAGCATTTT; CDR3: CASTPGPREQPQHF
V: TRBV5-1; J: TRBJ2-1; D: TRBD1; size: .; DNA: TGCGCCAGCAGCACCAGACAGGGGGTAAATGAGCAGTTCTTC; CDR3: CASSTRQGVNEQFF
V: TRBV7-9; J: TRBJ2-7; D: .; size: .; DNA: TGTGCCAGCAGCTTCAGGACCTACGAGCAGTACTTC; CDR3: CASSFRTYEQYF
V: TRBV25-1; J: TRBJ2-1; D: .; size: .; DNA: TGTGCCAGCAGTGACTCCCCCACTAGAAACAATGAGCAGTTCTTC; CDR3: CASSDSPTRNNEQFF
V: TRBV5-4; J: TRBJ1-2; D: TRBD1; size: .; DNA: TGTGCCAGCAGCTCGGGACAGAGTAACTATGGCTACACCTTC; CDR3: CASSSGQSNYGYTF
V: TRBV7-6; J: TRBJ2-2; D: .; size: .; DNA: TGTGCCAGCAGCCCCACTAGCATTTTGGCCGGGGAGCTGTTTTTT; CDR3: CASSPTSILAGELFF
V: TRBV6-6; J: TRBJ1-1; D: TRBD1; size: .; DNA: TGTGCCAGCAGTATCACAGGGGGCTTCCGGAACACTGAAGCTTTCTTT; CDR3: CASSITGGFRNTEAFF
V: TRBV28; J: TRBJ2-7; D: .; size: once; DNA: TGTGCCAGCAGTTTATCAGGGGAGAGGTTCGAGCAGTACTTC; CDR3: CASSLSGERFEQYF
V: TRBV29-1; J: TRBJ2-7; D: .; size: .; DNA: TGCAGCCCCACGGGTTCCTACGAGCAGTACTTC; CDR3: CSPTGSYEQYF
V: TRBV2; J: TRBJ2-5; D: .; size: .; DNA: TGTGCCAGCAAGGGGGGGGTTCAAGAGACCCAGTACTTC; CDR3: CASKGGVQETQYF
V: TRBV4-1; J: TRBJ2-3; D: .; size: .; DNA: TGCGCCAGCAGCCAAGGTCGGGGTTCAGATACGCAGTATTTT; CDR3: CASSQGRGSDTQYF
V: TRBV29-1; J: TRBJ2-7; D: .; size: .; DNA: TGCAGCGTTGCGAAAGACTTTCGCGGGCGAGCCTACGAGCAGTACTTC; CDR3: CSVAKDFRGRAYEQYF
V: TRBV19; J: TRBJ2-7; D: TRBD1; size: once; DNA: TGTGCCAGTAGTATCGGGGCCCGGGACAGGGGCAACGAGCAGTACTTC; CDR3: CASSIGARDRGNEQYF
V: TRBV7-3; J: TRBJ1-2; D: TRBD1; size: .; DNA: TGTGCCAGCAGCAGCCGTGGGGCAGGGGGCGGTGGCTACACCTTC; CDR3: CASSSRGAGGGGYTF
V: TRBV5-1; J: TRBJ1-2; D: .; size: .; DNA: TGCGCCAGCAGCTTGGCGCGCACAACTATCTATGGCTACACCTTC; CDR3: CASSLARTTIYGYTF
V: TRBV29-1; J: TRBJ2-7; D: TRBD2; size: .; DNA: TGCAGCGTCGTTAGCGGGAGTAGGGGATACGAGCAGTACTTC; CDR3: CSVVSGSRGYEQYF
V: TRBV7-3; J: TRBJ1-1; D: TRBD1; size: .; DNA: TGTGCCAGCAGCTTTACAGGGGCAGAAGCTTTCTTT; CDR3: CASSFTGAEAFF
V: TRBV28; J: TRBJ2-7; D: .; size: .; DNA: TGTGCCAGCAGTTTATCCCGGGATCCCTACGAGCAGTACTTC; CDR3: CASSLSRDPYEQYF
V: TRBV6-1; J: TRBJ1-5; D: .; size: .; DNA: TGTGCCAGCACCGCCCCGACAGGCAGCAATCAGCCCCAGCATTTT; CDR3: CASTAPTGSNQPQHF
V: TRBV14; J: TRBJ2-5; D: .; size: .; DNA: TGTGCCAGCAGCCGCCTAAGGATACTAGCCGATAAGACCCAGTACTTC; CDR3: CASSRLRILADKTQYF
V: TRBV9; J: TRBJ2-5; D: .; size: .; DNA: TGTGCCAGCAGCGTAAGTCCTAGCGAGACCCAGTACTTC; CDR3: CASSVSPSETQYF
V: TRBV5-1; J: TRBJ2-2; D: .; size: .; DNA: TGCGCCAGCAGCTTGGAGCCAGGAACCGGGGAGCTGTTTTTT; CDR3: CASSLEPGTGELFF
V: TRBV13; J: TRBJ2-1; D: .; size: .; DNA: TGTGCCAGCAGCTTAGATCTAGTTGATGAGCAGTTCTTC; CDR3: CASSLDLVDEQFF
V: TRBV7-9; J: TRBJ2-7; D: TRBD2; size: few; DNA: TGTTCCAGCAGCCTCGCAACTAGCGGGAGTCTCCACGAGCAGTACTTC; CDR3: CSSSLATSGSLHEQYF
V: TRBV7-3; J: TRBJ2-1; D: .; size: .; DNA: TGTGCCAGCAGCTTATCCCCGAGGGATGAGCAGTTCTTC; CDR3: CASSLSPRDEQFF
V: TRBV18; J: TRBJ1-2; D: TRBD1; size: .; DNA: TGTGCCAGCTCACCCCCGGACAGGGGCTATGGCTACACCTTC; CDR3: CASSPPDRGYGYTF